Listed below are T cell receptor beta chains from one sample, sequenced in a study of cytomegalovirus exposure and HLA in healthy donors. TCRdb's table, derived via immunoSEQ multiplex PCR, lists solely in-frame clones and lacks some. Of some 180,000 clones in the sample, more than 65% were seen once. The sample was PBMCs. These receptors came from a girl aged 2 to 9 in good health and CMV-seropositive. Each CDR3 is given with its conserved first and last residue. The D gene is left open where the match is weak. The size field is filled for only some rows; it gives once, few, many or a size class.

>TRBJ1-1|TRBD1|17|TRBV2|few
CASSTGTGGRGDTEAFF
TGTGCCAGCTCCACCGGGACAGGGGGCCGAGGGGACACTGAAGCTTTCTTT
>TRBJ1-4|.|17|TRBV4-1|.
CASSHFTSTATNEKLFF
TGCGCCAGCAGCCACTTTACTTCCACCGCAACTAATGAAAAACTGTTTTTT
>TRBJ2-7|.|12|TRBV7-9|.
CSSSRESYEQYF
TGTTCCAGCAGTCGGGAATCCTACGAGCAGTACTTC
>TRBJ1-1|.|14|TRBV5-8|.
CASSLDAIRTVAFF
TGTGCCAGCAGCTTGGACGCTATTAGGACAGTCGCTTTCTTT
>TRBJ2-7|TRBD2|13|TRBV9|.
CASSVAGGHEQYF
TGTGCCAGCAGCGTTGCGGGAGGCCACGAGCAGTACTTC
>TRBJ2-4|TRBD1|13|TRBV2|few
CASSRDRENIQYF
TGTGCCAGCAGCCGGGACAGGGAAAACATTCAGTACTTC
>TRBJ2-3|.|11|TRBV20-1|.
CSATQQGRQYF
TGCAGTGCCACCCAACAGGGAAGGCAGTATTTT
>TRBJ2-7|.|15|TRBV4-1|.
CASSQDHGSPYEQYF
TGCGCCAGCAGCCAAGATCACGGTTCCCCCTACGAGCAGTACTTC
>TRBJ2-7|TRBD1|23|TRBV5-1|.
CASSLILGRKGPGGKLFSYEQYF
TGCGCCAGCAGCTTGATCTTGGGGAGAAAGGGACCAGGGGGTAAACTGTTTTCCTACGAGCAGTACTTC
>TRBJ1-2|.|15|TRBV4-2|.
CASSQVVEDSNGYTF
TGTGCCAGCAGCCAAGTTGTGGAGGACAGCAATGGCTACACCTTC
>TRBJ1-1|.|15|TRBV12-5|few
CASGLERGQGTEAFF
TGTGCTAGTGGTTTGGAAAGGGGTCAGGGCACTGAAGCTTTCTTT
>TRBJ2-1|TRBD2|14|TRBV7-3|.
CASSSPLTSSKLFF
TGTGCCAGCAGCTCCCCACTGACTAGCTCAAAGCTGTTCTTC
>TRBJ2-1|TRBD2|16|TRBV9|.
CASSEEGTSVYNEQFF
TGTGCCAGCAGCGAAGAAGGGACTAGCGTCTACAATGAGCAGTTCTTC
>TRBJ2-1|TRBD1|14|TRBV14|few
CASSQGEGGDEQFF
TGTGCCAGCAGCCAAGGGGAAGGGGGCGATGAGCAGTTCTTC
>TRBJ2-1|TRBD2|15|TRBV19|.
CASSKKRGGNNEQFF
TGTGCCAGTAGTAAAAAGCGGGGGGGAAACAATGAGCAGTTCTTC
>TRBJ2-3|.|15|TRBV28|.
CASMERGVSTDTQYF
TGTGCCAGCATGGAAAGGGGCGTTAGCACAGATACGCAGTATTTT
>TRBJ2-1|.|16|TRBV5-1|.
CASSLVIGETYNEQFF
TGCGCCAGCAGCTTGGTTATCGGGGAAACCTACAATGAGCAGTTCTTC
>TRBJ2-7|TRBD1|13|TRBV29-1|.
CSVQNSGTGERYF
TGCAGCGTCCAGAACTCCGGGACAGGGGAACGGTACTTC
>TRBJ2-3|TRBD2|17|TRBV4-1|.
CASSQVIAGVSTDTQYF
TGCGCCAGCAGCCAGGTTATAGCGGGAGTGAGCACAGATACGCAGTATTTT
>TRBJ1-2|.|13|TRBV5-4|once
CASSLAPSYGYTF
TGTGCCAGCAGCTTGGCTCCGAGCTATGGCTACACCTTC
>TRBJ2-7|TRBD1|14|TRBV2|.
CAGKRGQGSYEQYF
TGTGCCGGTAAAAGGGGACAGGGCTCCTACGAGCAGTACTTC
>TRBJ2-7|.|13|TRBV19|.
CASSIQGSYEQYF
TGTGCCAGTAGTATCCAGGGTTCCTACGAGCAGTACTTC
>TRBJ2-7|.|15|TRBV7-8|few
CASSFTGLDSYEQYF
TGTGCCAGCAGCTTTACAGGGTTAGACTCCTACGAGCAGTACTTC
>TRBJ2-3|.|13|TRBV5-1|.
CASSLTLIDTQYF
TGCGCCAGCAGCTTGACTCTTATAGATACGCAGTATTTT
>TRBJ2-3|.|11|TRBV14|.
CASRGTDTQYF
TGTGCCAGCCGGGGCACAGATACGCAGTATTTT
>TRBJ1-4|.|15|TRBV9|.
CASSGWTATEEKLFF
TGTGCCAGCAGCGGATGGACCGCGACAGAGGAAAAACTGTTTTTT
>TRBJ1-4|.|18|TRBV10-2|few
CASSEFGQGISTNEKLFF
TGCGCCAGCAGTGAGTTCGGGCAGGGGATTTCAACTAATGAAAAACTGTTTTTT
>TRBJ1-5|.|13|TRBV28|.
CASISDNNQPQHF
TGTGCCAGCATCTCGGACAACAATCAGCCCCAGCATTTT
>TRBJ1-5|TRBD1|15|TRBV2|.
CASSPGTGGFRPQHF
TGTGCCAGCAGTCCAGGGACAGGGGGCTTTCGGCCCCAGCATTTT
>TRBJ2-1|TRBD2|16|TRBV7-2|.
CASSLAQAGGDNEQFF
TGTGCCAGCAGCTTAGCGCAGGCGGGAGGGGACAATGAGCAGTTCTTC
>TRBJ2-6|.|18|TRBV14|once
CASSQSGAKSSGANVLTF
TGTGCCAGCAGCCAATCTGGGGCTAAGAGCTCTGGGGCCAACGTCCTGACTTTC
>TRBJ2-1|.|15|TRBV28|.
CASSLLQLSLNEQFF
TGTGCCAGCAGTTTATTACAGCTATCACTCAATGAGCAGTTCTTC
>TRBJ1-2|.|14|TRBV5-4|.
CASSLDRADYGYTF
TGTGCCAGCAGCTTGGACAGGGCTGACTATGGCTACACCTTC
>TRBJ1-1|.|13|TRBV18|.
CASSPEMNTEAFF
TGTGCCAGCTCCCCAGAGATGAACACTGAAGCTTTCTTT
>TRBJ2-1|.|15|TRBV21-1|.
CASSRRGQGHNEQFF
TGTGCCAGCAGCCGTCGGGGACAGGGGCACAATGAGCAGTTCTTC
>TRBJ1-6|.|15|TRBV6-1|.
CASSVDTIPNSPLHF
TGTGCCAGCAGTGTGGACACCATACCCAATTCACCCCTCCACTTT
>TRBJ1-5|.|13|TRBV30|few
CAWSDEGNQPQHF
TGTGCCTGGAGCGATGAGGGCAATCAGCCCCAGCATTTT
>TRBJ2-1|.|18|TRBV29-1|.
CSVQGSRGPPISYNEQFF
TGCAGCGTCCAGGGGAGCAGGGGCCCACCGATCTCCTACAATGAGCAGTTCTTC
>TRBJ2-3|.|14|TRBV11-2|once
CATQQGSRTDTQYF
TGTGCCACCCAGCAGGGTTCGCGTACAGATACGCAGTATTTT
>TRBJ1-3|.|13|TRBV19|.
CASSYNSGNTIYF
TGTGCCAGTTCGTACAACTCTGGAAACACCATATATTTT
>TRBJ1-1|TRBD1|15|TRBV28|.
CASSLPTGQGAIAFF
TGTGCCAGCAGTTTACCTACGGGACAGGGGGCCATAGCTTTCTTT
>TRBJ2-2|TRBD2|17|TRBV4-1|.
CASSPPGSGSRTGELFF
TGCGCCAGCAGCCCCCCGGGTAGCGGGAGTCGAACCGGGGAGCTGTTTTTT
>TRBJ2-7|.|12|TRBV28|.
CATETSSHEQYF
TGTGCCACCGAGACTAGTTCGCACGAGCAGTACTTC
>TRBJ2-3|TRBD2|14|TRBV5-4|.
CASSLNREGDTQYF
TGTGCCAGCAGCTTGAACCGGGAGGGGGATACGCAGTATTTT
>TRBJ2-4|.|14|TRBV14|once
CASSQIGAKNIQYF
TGTGCCAGCAGCCAAATCGGGGCCAAAAACATTCAGTACTTC
>TRBJ1-4|TRBD1|15|TRBV5-1|.
CASSPGQGEIGKLFF
TGCGCCAGCAGCCCGGGACAGGGGGAGATTGGAAAACTGTTTTTT
>TRBJ1-2|TRBD1|13|TRBV10-3|.
CAISPGQNYGYTF
TGTGCCATCAGTCCGGGACAGAACTATGGCTACACCTTC
>TRBJ1-5|.|15|TRBV6-1|.
CASSDSQGRNQPQHF
TGTGCCAGCAGTGACTCTCAGGGTCGCAATCAGCCCCAGCATTTT
>TRBJ2-7|TRBD1|16|TRBV5-4|.
CASSNGAGGAVYEQYF
TGTGCCAGCAGCAATGGGGCAGGGGGCGCAGTCTACGAGCAGTACTTC
>TRBJ2-7|TRBD1|15|TRBV10-2|.
CASRGGQAFSYEQYF
TGCGCCAGCAGAGGGGGACAGGCATTTTCCTACGAGCAGTACTTC
>TRBJ1-5|.|17|TRBV23-1|once
CASSQSTGGAVNQPQHF
TGCGCCAGCAGTCAATCGACTGGGGGGGCGGTTAATCAGCCCCAGCATTTT
>TRBJ2-7|.|13|TRBV30|.
CAWSVADPYEQYF
TGTGCCTGGAGTGTAGCGGACCCCTACGAGCAGTACTTC
>TRBJ2-2|.|13|TRBV7-2|.
CASSLVGNRELFF
TGTGCCAGCAGCTTAGTCGGGAACCGGGAGCTGTTTTTT
>TRBJ1-6|.|15|TRBV28|.
CASSSQGTYNSPLHF
TGTGCCAGCAGTTCCCAGGGCACCTATAATTCACCCCTCCACTTT
>TRBJ2-3|TRBD1|15|TRBV6-6|.
CASSQQGAYQDTQYF
TGTGCCAGCAGTCAGCAGGGGGCATACCAGGATACGCAGTATTTT
>TRBJ2-7|.|12|TRBV19|.
CASSIAGYEQYF
TGTGCCAGTAGTATAGCAGGCTACGAGCAGTACTTC
>TRBJ2-2|.|14|TRBV11-3|.
CASSSSRVTGELFF
TGTGCCAGCAGCTCCAGCAGGGTAACCGGGGAGCTGTTTTTT
>TRBJ2-5|.|12|TRBV25-1|.
CASSGIQETQYF
TGTGCCAGCAGCGGGATCCAAGAGACCCAGTACTTC
>TRBJ2-7|TRBD2|15|TRBV6-5|.
CASSPSGRENYEQYF
TGTGCCAGCAGTCCTAGCGGAAGAGAGAACTACGAGCAGTACTTC